The 21 T cell receptor beta chains reported below all come from one sample, sequenced in a study of CD8 T cells in ankylosing spondylitis (TCRdb year 2017). Library construction relied on 5' RACE. Sequencing was performed on an Illumina HiSeq 2500. The public reads were run again by TCRdb, first through fastp at Q25 and then through MiXCR, and only productive beta chains were kept. Rows are combined by CDR3 protein, so each entry shows the most common genes and DNA. Present in this sample are some 42,000 distinct CDR3 sequences, 2.5% to 3.5% of which were seen just once. The top ten hold 4.6% of the sample. The sequenced material came from blood, either unsorted or a sorted T cell fraction (not recorded which). Receptors originate from a male donor with ankylosing spondylitis or in good health (not recorded which).

In its sample, this clonotype was seen many times. The chain carries TRBV9 and TRBJ1-1; TRBD1 might be the D (5 bases). The V and J ends lost 0 bases and 5 bases respectively, with 8 bases between them. This CDR3 comprises 13 residues. Germline CDR1 SGDLS, CDR2 YYNGEE. CDR3 sequence: CASSVGWTTEAFF. In nucleotides, the CDR3 is TGTGCCAGCAGCGTAGGCTGGACAACTGAAGCTTTCTTT.

This clonotype was seen many times. This chain joins TRBV9 and TRBJ2-1; maybe TRBD1 (6 bases). Trimming shortened V by 4 bases and J by 6 bases, and 11 bases separated the two germline ends. CDR1 SGDLS and CDR2 YYNGEE come from the germline V gene. The CDR3 has 13 residues. CDR3 sequence reads: CASSSGVANEQFF. CDR3 nucleotide sequence: TGTGCCAGCAGCTCAGGGGTCGCCAATGAGCAGTTCTTC.

This clonotype was recorded many times. This chain links TRBV9 with TRBJ2-7, with 7 bases aligning to TRBD2. This CDR3 is built from 16 residues. The ends lost 1 base at V and 7 bases at J; junction bases unmatched: 14. CDR1 is SGDLS, CDR2 YYNGEE, per germline. The CDR3 protein is CASSVRPSGTPGEQYF. The CDR3 DNA is TGTGCCAGCAGCGTACGCCCCAGCGGGACCCCGGGGGAGCAGTACTTC.

This clonotype was observed at least ten times. The chain combines TRBV9 with TRBJ2-5; 10 bases fit TRBD2. V lost 0 bases to trimming and J lost 4 bases; unmatched junction nucleotides: 15. Per germline, CDR1 SGDLS and CDR2 YYNGEE. The CDR3 is 19 residues long. DNA of the CDR3: TGTGCCAGCAGCGTAGCGTCCGGGGTAGCGGGAGGTTTTGGAGAGACCCAGTACTTC. The encoded protein is CASSVASGVAGGFGETQYF.

This clonotype was found many times. The chain recombines TRBV9 with TRBJ1-2; weak D call: TRBD1 (5 bases). CDR3 size: 16 residues. Looked up from germline, CDR1 is SGDLS and CDR2 is YYNGEE. Trimming cost V 3 bases and J 8 bases, with 23 bases left between them. The DNA of the CDR3 is TGTGCCAGCAGCGAGGGGACTTTTAGGGGATTGGAGGGCTACACCTTC. Translated: CASSEGTFRGLEGYTF.

This clonotype was observed at least ten times. The rearrangement uses TRBV9 and TRBJ2-7; 8 nucleotides agree with TRBD2. The CDR3 spans 14 residues. CDR1 and CDR2 from the germline V gene are SGDLS and YYNGEE. V was clipped by 3 bases and J by 2 bases; unmatched bases: 4. The CDR3 sequence: CASSGLAGTYEQYF. The CDR3, as DNA: TGTGCCAGCAGCGGGTTAGCGGGAACCTACGAGCAGTACTTC.

This clonotype was counted only a few times. This chain connects TRBV9 to TRBJ2-7; TRBD2 agrees at 7 bases. The CDR3 sequence is 15 residues long. J gave up 6 bases and V 4 bases, and 13 bases lay outside the gene matches. Germline V lookup: CDR1 SGDLS, CDR2 YYNGEE. CDR3 region: CASSPGGGLAVEQYF. The CDR3 DNA is TGTGCCAGCAGCCCCGGCGGCGGTCTAGCGGTCGAGCAGTACTTC.

This clonotype was seen at least ten times. CDR3 coding DNA: TGTGCCAGCAGCGTAGCAGCGGAACTAGGAAACACCATATATTTT. Translating it yields CASSVAAELGNTIYF. The J gene is TRBJ1-3, the V gene TRBV9; no reliable D call. CDR3 size: 15 residues. The germline V gene encodes CDR1 SGDLS and CDR2 YYNGEE. Trimming shortened V by 0 bases and J by 4 bases, and 11 bases separated the two germline ends. The full variable domain, rest sourced from reference TRBV9 and TRBJ1-3, is DSGVTQTPKHLITATGQRVTLRCSPRSGDLSVYWYQQSLDQGLQFLIQYYNGEERAKGNILERFSAQQFPDLHSELNLSSLELGDSALYFCASSVAAELGNTIYFGEGSWLTVV.

This clonotype was counted at least ten times. This chain uses TRBV9 with TRBJ2-1; perhaps TRBD1 as D (6 bases). V was pared by 3 bases and J by 9 bases, with 7 bases between. The CDR3 has 11 amino acids. Germline V CDR1 and CDR2: SGDLS, YYNGEE. CDR3: CASSEGVEQFF. The CDR3, as DNA: TGTGCCAGCAGCGAGGGGGTTGAGCAGTTCTTC.

There are many counts of this clonotype. The chain combines TRBV9 with TRBJ2-1, with 8 positions matching TRBD2. This CDR3 comprises 16 residues. The germline V gene has CDR1 SGDLS and CDR2 YYNGEE. V gave up 0 bases and J gave up 4 bases; unmatched junction bases: 6. CDR3 loop: CASSVAITSGYNEQFF. The CDR3 bases are TGTGCCAGCAGCGTAGCTATAACTAGCGGTTACAATGAGCAGTTCTTC.

There are a few counts of this clonotype. V gene TRBV9 combines with J gene TRBJ2-3, with D perhaps matching TRBD1 or TRBD2 (5 bases each). Trimming took 0 bases from V and 4 from J, leaving 12 bases between them. Germline CDR1 SGDLS, CDR2 YYNGEE. CDR3 length: 15 amino acids. The CDR3 spells CASSVEGRSSDTQYF. CDR3 nucleotides: TGTGCCAGCAGCGTAGAGGGACGGAGTTCAGATACGCAGTATTTT.

This clonotype was picked up many times. CDR3 DNA: TGTGCCAGCAGCGGGGGACTAAAAGACTACAATGAGCAGTTCTTC. It translates to CASSGGLKDYNEQFF. J is TRBJ2-1 and V is TRBV9; 7 nucleotides align to TRBD2. The length of the CDR3 is 15 residues. Trimming cost V 3 bases and J 3 bases; bases outside gene matches: 6. The germline gives CDR1 SGDLS, CDR2 YYNGEE.

In its sample, this clonotype was seen many times. This chain connects TRBV9 to TRBJ2-1; TRBD1 or TRBD2 may be the D gene (5 bases each). V dropped 2 bases and J dropped 1 base, with 13 bases sitting between them. Germline V gene data show CDR1 as SGDLS and CDR2 as YYNGEE. There are 16 residues in the CDR3. The CDR3 sequence: CASSVIGTESYNEQFF. CDR3 bases: TGTGCCAGCAGCGTGATCGGGACGGAATCCTACAATGAGCAGTTCTTC.

In its sample, this clonotype was seen many times. An end of the junction differs from the germline gene, which may be a read error. The V gene is TRBV9, the J gene TRBJ1-2, with D possibly TRBD1 on 5 matching bases. The CDR3 is 13 residues long. Germline CDR1 reads SGDLS; CDR2 reads YYNGEE. The CDR3, as DNA: TGTGCCAGCAGCGGCGGGACTAATTATGGCTACACCTTC. It specifies CASSGGTNYGYTF.

The rearrangement joins TRBV9 to TRBJ2-2; D may be TRBD1 (7 bases). Trimming removed 3 bases at V and 8 bases at J, with 14 bases between. Germline V CDR1 and CDR2: SGDLS, YYNGEE. The CDR3 sequence is 14 residues long. CDR3 residues: CASSGGTAAGELFF. For the CDR3, the DNA is TGTGCCAGCAGCGGCGGGACAGCCGCTGGGGAGCTGTTTTTT.

At least ten counts were recorded for this clonotype. J is TRBJ2-1 and V is TRBV9; TRBD2 aligns across 10 bases. After removal of 4 bases from V and 8 bases from J, the junction contained 9 bases not matched to a gene. The CDR3 runs to 15 residues. Looked up from germline, CDR1 is SGDLS and CDR2 is YYNGEE. CDR3: CASSQQAGGGDEQFF. In DNA form, the CDR3 reads TGTGCCAGCAGCCAACAAGCGGGAGGGGGGGATGAGCAGTTCTTC.

This clonotype has ten or more counts. The chain joins TRBV9 to TRBJ2-7; D unresolved. CDR1 is SGDLS and CDR2 is YYNGEE in the germline V gene. The CDR3 sequence is 14 residues long. V lost 0 bases to trimming and J lost 2 bases, with 9 bases between them. CDR3 in DNA: TGTGCCAGCAGCGTAGGTTCGGTTCCCTACGAGCAGTACTTC. This sequence encodes CASSVGSVPYEQYF.

This clonotype was seen at least ten times. This chain links TRBV9 with TRBJ1-2; 8 nucleotides agree with TRBD1. Trimming cost V 2 bases and J 6 bases; bases outside gene matches: 6. Germline CDR1 SGDLS, CDR2 YYNGEE. The CDR3 has 14 amino acids. CDR3 residues: CASSVAGGLDGYTF. In nucleotides, the CDR3 is TGTGCCAGCAGCGTGGCAGGGGGCCTGGATGGCTACACCTTC.

The sample holds many counts of this clonotype. This chain connects TRBV9 to TRBJ2-1, with D maybe TRBD1 (6 bases). CDR3 length: 16 amino acids. The ends were cut back, 4 bases at V and 5 bases at J, with 19 bases in the middle. The germline CDR1 and CDR2 sequences are SGDLS and YYNGEE. Here the CDR3 DNA reads TGTGCCAGCAGCCCGGGGACACTTATTCCCAACAATGAGCAGTTCTTC. Protein sequence: CASSPGTLIPNNEQFF. Based on the CDR3 plus reference TRBV9 and TRBJ2-1, the full variable domain is DSGVTQTPKHLITATGQRVTLRCSPRSGDLSVYWYQQSLDQGLQFLIQYYNGEERAKGNILERFSAQQFPDLHSELNLSSLELGDSALYFCASSPGTLIPNNEQFFGPGTRLTVL.

This clonotype was observed at least ten times. The chain combines TRBV9 with TRBJ2-2; 8 nucleotides match TRBD2. Germline V lookup: CDR1 SGDLS, CDR2 YYNGEE. This CDR3 has 16 residues. With 4 bases clipped from V and 4 bases from J, the junction kept 9 bases outside the gene matches. This chain's CDR3 is CASSLPAGVVTGELFF. The CDR3 coding sequence is TGTGCCAGCAGCTTACCAGCGGGAGTGGTCACCGGGGAGCTGTTTTTT.

This clonotype has a count of ten or more. J is TRBJ2-3 and V is TRBV9; D gene unclear. Trimming left V 3 bases short and J 5 bases short, with 10 bases between. This CDR3 region has 13 residues. CDR1 and CDR2 (germline): SGDLS, YYNGEE. CDR3 loop: CASSEDFQDTQYF. The DNA for the CDR3 is TGTGCCAGCAGCGAGGATTTTCAAGATACGCAGTATTTT.